The 27 T cell receptor beta chains reported below all come from one sample, sequenced in a study of cytomegalovirus exposure and HLA in healthy donors. Both 60 Vbeta primers and 13 Jbeta primers went into the PCR. Produced via immunoSEQ multiplex PCR; TCRdb's table is partial and in-frame only. The sample records about 61,000 clones, 80% to 90% being singletons. The sample was PBMCs. The receptors stem from a man aged 18 to 29 in good health and CMV-seronegative.

This clone was detected once. The rearrangement uses TRBV7-8 and TRBJ2-2; D is possibly TRBD1 (5 bases). The germline V gene has CDR1 SGHVS and CDR2 FQNEAQ. The CDR3 covers 16 residues. Trimming left V 5 bases short and J 5 bases short, with 18 bases between. For the CDR3, the DNA is TGTGCCAGCAGCCCTGCGCAGGGATTAAGGACCGGGGAGCTGTTTTTT. Its translation: CASSPAQGLRTGELFF.

This clone was counted a single time. Other DNA sequences of this sample code for an identical CDR3. The chain employs TRBV6-5 and TRBJ2-7; D gene ambiguous. V was cut by 9 bases and J by 2 bases, with 8 bases left in between. This CDR3 comprises 11 residues. Germline CDR1 is MNHEY and CDR2 is SVGAGI. This chain's CDR3 is CASSSTYEQYF. In DNA form, the CDR3 reads TGTGCCAGTAGCTCCACCTACGAGCAGTACTTC.

The chain joins TRBV28 to TRBJ2-3, with D possibly TRBD2 on 6 matching bases. Germline V gene data show CDR1 as MDHEN and CDR2 as SYDVKM. The CDR3 extends over 20 amino acids. Trimming shortened V by 3 bases and J by 3 bases, and 28 bases separated the two germline ends. Here the CDR3 reads CASSLLGLLLAEEITDTQYF. Here the CDR3 DNA reads TGTGCCAGCAGTTTGCTGGGGCTCCTACTAGCCGAAGAAATAACAGATACGCAGTATTTT.

This clone was picked up a small number of times. The chain couples TRBV2 to TRBJ1-5, with a tentative D call TRBD1 (6 bases). CDR1 SNHLY and CDR2 FYNNEI come from the germline V gene. The V end lost 3 bases, the J end lost 7 bases, and 13 bases lay between the germline ends. The CDR3 runs 14 residues. This CDR3 reads CASSDRTAIQPQHF. As DNA, the CDR3 is TGTGCCAGCAGTGACAGGACAGCCATCCAGCCCCAGCATTTT. Together with reference TRBV2 and TRBJ1-5, the CDR3 gives the full variable domain: EPEVTQTPSHQVTQMGQEVILRCVPISNHLYFYWYRQILGQKVEFLVSFYNNEISEKSEIFDDQFSVERPDGSNFTLKIRSTKLEDSAMYFCASSDRTAIQPQHFGDGTRLSIL.

V gene TRBV30 combines with J gene TRBJ1-2; D is undetermined. Germline V gives CDR1 GTSNPN, CDR2 SVGIG (reference sequence). The V end lost 5 bases, the J end lost 4 bases, and 14 bases lay between the germline ends. The CDR3 spans 13 residues. In nucleotides, the CDR3 is TGTGCCTGGTCCCTCGAGCGGTCCTATGGCTACACCTTC. This gives the protein CAWSLERSYGYTF.

The V call is TRBV7-2, the J call TRBJ2-1; 8 nucleotides align to TRBD2. V gave up 3 bases and J gave up 1 base; unmatched junction bases: 5. The CDR3 runs 16 residues. Germline lookup yields CDR1 SGHTA and CDR2 FQGNSA. The CDR3 nucleotides are TGTGCCAGCAGCTTGGGGACTAGTCGGTCCTACAATGAGCAGTTCTTC. Its protein is CASSLGTSRSYNEQFF.

V usage is TRBV6-5 and J usage is TRBJ1-1; 7 bases map to TRBD1. The junction had 5 bases not matched to a gene; V was cut back by 5 bases and J by 2 bases. CDR1 is MNHEY and CDR2 is SVGAGI in the germline V gene. There are 14 residues in the CDR3. This chain's CDR3 is CASSRTGVNTEAFF. CDR3 DNA: TGTGCCAGCAGTCGAACAGGGGTAAACACTGAAGCTTTCTTT.

The J gene is TRBJ1-5, the V gene TRBV30; D is undetermined. Germline V gene data show CDR1 as GTSNPN and CDR2 as SVGIG (reference sequence). The length of the CDR3 is 11 residues. Trimming removed 3 bases at V and 11 bases at J, with 11 bases between. CDR3 sequence reads: CAWRDREAQHF. For the CDR3, the DNA is TGTGCCTGGAGGGATAGGGAGGCCCAGCATTTT.

This clone was counted once. In DNA form, the CDR3 reads TGCGCCAGCAGCCGAATGAGCGGGGGGGCGTACAATGAGCAGTTCTTC. It translates to CASSRMSGGAYNEQFF. The chain carries TRBV5-1 and TRBJ2-1, with 10 bases identical to TRBD2. The CDR3 runs 16 residues. V lost 4 bases and J lost 4; bases outside the gene matches: 8. Germline V gene sequence: CDR1 SGHRS, CDR2 YFSETQ.

The chain couples TRBV6-1 to TRBJ1-5; D remains ambiguous. The CDR3 contains 15 residues. Germline lookup yields CDR1 MNHNS and CDR2 SASEGT. Trimming shortened V by 4 bases and J by 1 base, and 11 bases separated the two germline ends. CDR3 nucleotide sequence: TGTGCCAGCAGTGGGAGGGATGCCAGCAATCAGCCCCAGCATTTT. Its protein is CASSGRDASNQPQHF.

The chain links TRBV18 to TRBJ2-2, with a weak D call TRBD1 (5 bases). Trimming cost V 6 bases and J 5 bases, with 10 bases left between them. This CDR3 is 13 amino acids long. The germline CDR1 and CDR2 sequences are KGHSH and LQKENI. Here the CDR3 reads CASSQAGTGELFF. The CDR3, as DNA: TGTGCCAGCTCCCAGGCAGGGACCGGGGAGCTGTTTTTT.

The V call is TRBV6-1, the J call TRBJ2-2; 7 nucleotides match TRBD1. V was pared by 4 bases and J by 0 bases, with 2 bases of the junction left unmatched. Germline values: CDR1 MNHNS, CDR2 SASEGT. This CDR3 is 15 amino acids long. Written as DNA, the CDR3 is TGTGCCAGCAGTGCGGACAGGTCGAACACCGGGGAGCTGTTTTTT. It codes for CASSADRSNTGELFF.

The table lists this clone with a few counts. The junction does not match germline at one end; this may be a read error. The chain carries TRBV30 and TRBJ2-5, with TRBD2 as a possible D gene (5 bases). From germline, CDR1 is GTSNPN and CDR2 SVGIG (reference sequence). CDR3 length: 14 residues. The CDR3 region has the DNA TGTGCCTGGAGTGTAACACTAGGGCAAGAGCCCCAGTACTTC. Its protein is CAWSVTLGQEPQYF. Full variable domain (rest looked up from reference TRBV30 and TRBJ2-5): SQTIHQWPATLVQPVGSPLSLECTVEGTSNPNLYWYRQAAGRGLQLLFYSVGIGQISSEVPQNLSASRPQDRQFILSSKKLLLSDSGFYLCAWSVTLGQEPQYFGPGTRLLVL.

CDR3: CASSLLSSGQETQYF. CDR3 DNA: TGTGCCAGCAGCTTGTTGTCTAGCGGGCAAGAGACCCAGTACTTC. The V call is TRBV5-4, the J call TRBJ2-5, with 8 bases that match TRBD2. Germline assignment: CDR1 SGHNT and CDR2 YYREEE (reference sequence). J gave up 2 bases and V 1 base, and 4 bases lay outside the gene matches. This CDR3 is built from 15 residues.

The J gene is TRBJ1-1, the V gene TRBV5-6; no firm D call. The CDR3 covers 14 residues. Looked up from germline, CDR1 is SGHDT and CDR2 is YYEEEE. With 4 bases removed from V and 5 bases from J, the gap between germline ends came to 15 bases. CDR3 sequence reads: CASSGLLGGTEAFF. The CDR3 nucleotides are TGTGCCAGCAGCGGCCTCCTCGGCGGGACTGAAGCTTTCTTT.

The genes are TRBV6-1 and TRBJ2-7, with 7 bases that match TRBD1. V dropped 6 bases and J dropped 4; count of bases not matched to a gene: 9. CDR3 length: 14 amino acids. The germline V gene encodes CDR1 MNHNS and CDR2 SASEGT. The CDR3 loop reads CASRAGQVLYEQYF. CDR3 nucleotide sequence: TGTGCCAGCAGGGCAGGACAGGTTCTGTACGAGCAGTACTTC.

The chain has TRBV28 and TRBJ1-4, with D tentatively TRBD1 (6 bases). Trimming took off 5 bases at V and 6 bases at J, with 16 bases between the two ends. The CDR3 has 15 residues. Looked up from germline, CDR1 is MDHEN and CDR2 is SYDVKM. The CDR3 region has the DNA TGTGCCAGCAGTCCACACTCAGGGGCTGATGAAAAACTGTTTTTT. Its protein is CASSPHSGADEKLFF.

J is TRBJ2-3 and V is TRBV15, with TRBD1 as a possible D gene (6 bases). V was pared by 4 bases and J by 6 bases, with 14 bases between. Per the germline V gene, CDR1 is LNHNV and CDR2 is YYDKDF (reference sequence). This CDR3 is built from 14 residues. The CDR3 coding sequence is TGTGCCACCAGCACGGACAGCTCGAAGGATACGCAGTATTTT. Translation gives CATSTDSSKDTQYF.

This chain links TRBV28 with TRBJ1-1; D call uncertain. CDR3 size: 13 residues. CDR1 is MDHEN and CDR2 is SYDVKM in the germline V gene. Trimming removed 3 bases from V and 5 bases from J, with 10 bases in between. The CDR3 bases are TGTGCCAGCAGTTTGAGTGTGTGGACTGAAGCTTTCTTT. The encoded protein is CASSLSVWTEAFF.

In DNA, the CDR3 is TGTGCCAGCAGCCTACTAGCGGCTAATGAGCAGTTCTTC. It codes for CASSLLAANEQFF. The genes are TRBV5-4 and TRBJ2-1; 8 bases agree with TRBD2. The CDR3 consists of 13 residues. Germline V gene lookup returns CDR1 SGHNT and CDR2 YYREEE (reference sequence). The trim removed 4 bases at V and 7 bases at J, leaving 4 bases unmatched.

The gene calls are TRBV7-2 and TRBJ1-5, with D possibly being TRBD1 (5 bases). The CDR3 spans 14 residues. Germline V gene data show CDR1 as SGHTA and CDR2 as FQGNSA. Trimming pared 1 base from V and 6 bases from J, leaving 10 bases between. CDR3 in DNA: TGTGCCAGCAGCTTAGTGAAAGGGGCTCAGCCCCAGCATTTT. Its translation is CASSLVKGAQPQHF.

The chain uses TRBV2 and TRBJ2-3; D is possibly TRBD2 (6 bases). The CDR3 contains 15 residues. V was cut by 7 bases and J by 5 bases, with 19 bases left in between. In germline, CDR1 is SNHLY, CDR2 FYNNEI. CDR3 amino acids: CASTEDSRRGDTQYF. Written as DNA, the CDR3 is TGTGCCAGCACCGAGGACTCCCGGCGGGGAGATACGCAGTATTTT.

The chain joins TRBV2 to TRBJ1-2; tentative D call: TRBD1 (5 bases). V lost 3 bases and J 5 bases, leaving 10 bases between the germline ends. Germline V CDR1 and CDR2: SNHLY, FYNNEI. The length of the CDR3 is 13 residues. As DNA, the CDR3 is TGTGCCAGCAGTGATGGCCACAGGTATGGCTACACCTTC. It codes for CASSDGHRYGYTF.

V gene TRBV6-5 combines with J gene TRBJ2-2; D possibly corresponds to TRBD1 (6 bases). The CDR3 contains 12 residues. In germline, CDR1 is MNHEY, CDR2 SVGAGI. Trimming took 6 bases from V and 6 from J, leaving 8 bases between them. In DNA, the CDR3 is TGTGCCAGCAGACAGGGATCCGGGGAGCTGTTTTTT. Protein sequence: CASRQGSGELFF.

This sequence joins TRBV6-6 and TRBJ2-1, with 9 bases matching TRBD1. Germline loops: CDR1 MNHNY, CDR2 SVGAGI (reference sequence). The CDR3 has 15 residues. V lost 2 bases and J lost 3; bases outside the gene matches: 2. CDR3 in DNA: TGTGCCAGCAGTTACGGGACAGGGCTCTACAATGAGCAGTTCTTC. Translating it yields CASSYGTGLYNEQFF.

V is TRBV11-3 and J is TRBJ2-7; D possibly corresponds to TRBD1 (6 bases). V was shortened by 3 bases and J by 0 bases, with 18 bases between the two germline ends. The CDR3 is 17 amino acids. The germline V gene has CDR1 SGHNT and CDR2 YENEEA. Here the CDR3 reads CASSFTLGHLLSYEQYF. CDR3 DNA sequence: TGTGCCAGCAGCTTTACCCTGGGACACCTCCTCTCCTACGAGCAGTACTTC. Using reference TRBV11-3 and TRBJ2-7 for the parts outside the CDR3, the full variable domain is EAGVVQSPRYKIIEKKQPVAFWCNPISGHNTLYWYLQNLGQGPELLIRYENEEAVDDSQLPKDRFSAERLKGVDSTLKIQPAELGDSAVYLCASSFTLGHLLSYEQYFGPGTRLTVT.

This chain links TRBV5-1 with TRBJ2-2; 10 bases map to TRBD2. The V gene end was trimmed by 4 bases and the J gene end by 1 base; junction bases not matched to a gene: 4. Germline-derived CDR1 and CDR2 are SGHRS and YFSETQ. There are 16 residues in the CDR3. CDR3 in DNA: TGCGCCAGCAGCCCGTTAGCGGGGGGGAACACCGGGGAGCTGTTTTTT. Its protein product is CASSPLAGGNTGELFF.